The T cell receptor (beta chain) described here comes from a study of blood T cell repertoires in COVID-19. V was pared by 4 bases and J by 3 bases, with 15 bases between. Germline loops: CDR1 SGHAT, CDR2 FQNNGV. The CDR3 runs to 15 residues. As handled by the study authors: It was from reference gene primer amplification that nucleated cell counts were estimated. Profiling relied on immunoSEQ multiplex PCR, and the TCRdb table lists in-frame clones only, not all of them. Clone size and V and J calls were adopted from that table, with D and trimming inferred from the DNA. The table has tens of thousands of clones, around 80% seen once; the top ten hold roughly 13%.

The rearrangement uses TRBV11-2 and TRBJ1-1, with a possible D match to TRBD1 (5 bases). The sequence was obtained from a man in his fifties or sixties with COVID-19, enrolled during active disease. Sequenced material: peripheral blood. The CDR3 DNA reads as TGTGCCAGCAGCTCCGGCTGGGGGGAGGACACTGAAGCTTTCTTT. Protein sequence: CASSSGWGEDTEAFF.